This TCR beta chain was obtained from a study of blood T cell repertoires in COVID-19. Study context: Sources were T cells, B-cell-depleted T cells, or PBMCs; the material itself was cDNA or gDNA.

From germline, CDR1 is MRHNA and CDR2 SNTAGT. The CDR3 is made up of 13 amino acids. Between the trimmed V and J ends, which lost 3 bases and 7 bases, there was a span of 12 bases. Clones were read by immunoSEQ multiplex PCR, and TCRdb kept only the in-frame ones, dropping some. The profile shows more than 45,000 clones, roughly nine tenths of them singletons. The chain joins TRBV6-4 to TRBJ2-5, with D hard to call. The sample taken for sequencing was peripheral blood. This sequence was found in a man aged 70 or older with acute or convalescent COVID-19. CDR3 loop: CASSETAAGTQYF. As DNA, the CDR3 is TGTGCCAGCAGTGAAACTGCCGCTGGGACCCAGTACTTC.